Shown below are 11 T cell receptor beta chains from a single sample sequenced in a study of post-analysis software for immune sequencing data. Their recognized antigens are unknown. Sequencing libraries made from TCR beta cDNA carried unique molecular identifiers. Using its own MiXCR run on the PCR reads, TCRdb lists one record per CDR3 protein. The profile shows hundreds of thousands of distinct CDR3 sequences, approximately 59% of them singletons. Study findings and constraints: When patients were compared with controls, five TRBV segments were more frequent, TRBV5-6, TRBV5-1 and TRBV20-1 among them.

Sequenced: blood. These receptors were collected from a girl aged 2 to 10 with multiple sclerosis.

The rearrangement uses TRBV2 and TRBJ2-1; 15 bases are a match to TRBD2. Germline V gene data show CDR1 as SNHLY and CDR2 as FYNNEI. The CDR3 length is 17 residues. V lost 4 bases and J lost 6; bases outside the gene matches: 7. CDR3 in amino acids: CASSGGLAGGLFNEQFF. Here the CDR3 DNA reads TGTGCCAGCAGTGGGGGACTAGCGGGGGGCCTCTTCAATGAGCAGTTCTTC.

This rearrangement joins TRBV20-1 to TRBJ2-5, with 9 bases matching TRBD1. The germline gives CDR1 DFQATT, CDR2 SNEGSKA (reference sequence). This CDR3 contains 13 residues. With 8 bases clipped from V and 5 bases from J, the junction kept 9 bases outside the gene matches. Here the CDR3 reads CSSTRTGEETQYF. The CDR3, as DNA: TGCAGTTCTACACGGACAGGGGAGGAGACCCAGTACTTC.

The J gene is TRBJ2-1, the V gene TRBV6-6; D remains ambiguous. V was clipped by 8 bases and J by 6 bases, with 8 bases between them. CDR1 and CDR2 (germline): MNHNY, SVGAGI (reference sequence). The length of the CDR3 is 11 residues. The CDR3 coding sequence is TGTGCCAGCTCCGCCGCCAATGAGCAGTTCTTC. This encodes CASSAANEQFF.

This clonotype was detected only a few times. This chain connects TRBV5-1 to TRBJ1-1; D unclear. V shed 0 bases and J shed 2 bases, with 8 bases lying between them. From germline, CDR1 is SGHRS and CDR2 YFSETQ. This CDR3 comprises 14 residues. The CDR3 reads CASSLGPENTEAFF. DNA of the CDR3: TGCGCCAGCAGCTTGGGGCCAGAAAACACTGAAGCTTTCTTT.

CDR3 coding DNA: TGTGCCAGCAGTTCAAGAGTTCCCGGTTACAATGAGCAGTTCTTC. It is translated as CASSSRVPGYNEQFF. The chain carries TRBV27 and TRBJ2-1; D call uncertain. The germline V and J ends were trimmed by 4 bases and 4 bases, with 14 bases remaining between them. The V gene's germline CDR1 is MNHEY and CDR2 SMNVEV (reference sequence). This CDR3 contains 15 residues.

CDR3: CASSEYAQTEAFF. The DNA of the CDR3 is TGTGCCAGCAGTGAATATGCCCAGACTGAAGCTTTCTTT. J is TRBJ1-1 and V is TRBV25-1; D remains unclear. V lost 0 bases, J lost 5 bases, and 7 bases lay in between. The CDR3 runs to 13 residues. Germline V gene data show CDR1 as MGHDK and CDR2 as SYGVNS.

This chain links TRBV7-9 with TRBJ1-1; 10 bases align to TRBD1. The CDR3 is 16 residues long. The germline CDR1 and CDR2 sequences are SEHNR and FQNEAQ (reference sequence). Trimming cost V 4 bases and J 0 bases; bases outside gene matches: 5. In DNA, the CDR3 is TGTGCCAGCAGCTCGGTGACAGGGGGCTTGAACACTGAAGCTTTCTTT. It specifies CASSSVTGGLNTEAFF.

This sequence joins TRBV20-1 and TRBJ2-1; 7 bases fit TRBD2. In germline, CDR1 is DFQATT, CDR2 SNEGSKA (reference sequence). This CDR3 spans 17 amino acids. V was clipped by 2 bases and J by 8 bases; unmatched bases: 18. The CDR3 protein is CSARNRAGPRGWDEQFF. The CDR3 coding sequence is TGCAGTGCTAGAAACAGAGCGGGGCCCCGTGGGTGGGATGAGCAGTTCTTC.

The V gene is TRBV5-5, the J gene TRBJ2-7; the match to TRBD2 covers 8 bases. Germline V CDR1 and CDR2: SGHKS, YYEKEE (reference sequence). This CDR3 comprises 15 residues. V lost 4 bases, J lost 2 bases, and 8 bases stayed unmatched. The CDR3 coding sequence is TGTGCCAGCAGCGTGGAACTAGCGGAAACCTACGAGCAGTACTTC. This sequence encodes CASSVELAETYEQYF.

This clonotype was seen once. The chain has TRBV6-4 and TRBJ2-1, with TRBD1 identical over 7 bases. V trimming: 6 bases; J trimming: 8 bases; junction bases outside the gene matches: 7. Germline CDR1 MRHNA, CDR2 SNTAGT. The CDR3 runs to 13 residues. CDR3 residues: CASSDTGDHEQFF. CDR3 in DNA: TGTGCCAGCAGCGACACAGGGGATCATGAGCAGTTCTTC.

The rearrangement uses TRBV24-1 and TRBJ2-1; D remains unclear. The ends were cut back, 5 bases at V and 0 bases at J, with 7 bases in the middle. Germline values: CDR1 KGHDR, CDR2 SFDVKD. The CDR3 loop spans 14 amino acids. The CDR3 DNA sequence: TGTGCCACCAGTGGTACGAGCTCCTACAATGAGCAGTTCTTC. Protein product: CATSGTSSYNEQFF.